The present T cell receptor beta chain was sequenced within a study of cytomegalovirus exposure and HLA in healthy donors. In regard to this clone: Its antigen is unidentified.

Whole-study findings and limits: Altogether, some 170 TCR beta chains were recorded as cytomegalovirus-associated.

Primers for the PCR totalled 60 Vbeta and 13 Jbeta. The table came from immunoSEQ multiplex PCR; TCRdb's copy has only in-frame clones and leaves some out. The sample has 77,000 or so clones; under 80% are singletons. This TCR came from a man between 35 and 55 years old in good health and CMV-seronegative. The sample consisted of PBMCs.

CDR3 region: CAWSASGYYEQYF. In DNA form, the CDR3 reads TGTGCCTGGAGCGCCAGCGGCTACTACGAGCAGTACTTC. This chain joins TRBV30 and TRBJ2-7, with D perhaps TRBD2 (5 bases). The germline V and J ends were trimmed by 3 bases and 3 bases, with 12 bases remaining between them. The germline gives CDR1 GTSNPN, CDR2 SVGIG (reference sequence). The CDR3 loop spans 13 amino acids.